One sample yielded the 6 T cell receptor beta chains listed below, sequenced in a study of shared T cell receptors in the human thymus. Repertoires were generated with immunoSEQ multiplex PCR, while TCRdb's copy carries only in-frame clones and drops some. This table holds 700,000 or so clones, 70% to 90% found once. These sequences were also reported in another study, on human thymus T cells.

Sequencing was done on a sample of thymocytes. These receptors were obtained from a girl under two years old with a congenital heart defect.

J is TRBJ2-3 and V is TRBV19; 8 nucleotides align to TRBD2. V was clipped by 1 base and J by 2 bases; unmatched bases: 5. Germline-derived CDR1 and CDR2 are LNHDA and SQIVND (reference sequence). This CDR3 has 16 residues. CDR3: CASSIGAGGLTDTQYF. The CDR3 DNA sequence: TGTGCCAGTAGTATAGGGGCGGGGGGCCTCACAGATACGCAGTATTTT. Based on the CDR3 plus reference TRBV19 and TRBJ2-3, the full variable domain is DGGITQSPKYLFRKEGQNVTLSCEQNLNHDAMYWYRQDPGQGLRLIYYSQIVNDFQKGDIAEGYSVSREKKESFPLTVTSAQKNPTAFYLCASSIGAGGLTDTQYFGPGTRLTVL.

This chain joins TRBV27 and TRBJ1-2; tentatively, D is TRBD1 (5 bases). The CDR3 is made up of 15 amino acids. Germline loops: CDR1 MNHEY, CDR2 SMNVEV (reference sequence). V was pared by 3 bases and J by 8 bases, with 19 bases between. The chain's CDR3 is CASSLSSLGGDGYTF. CDR3 nucleotides: TGTGCCAGCAGTTTGTCCTCTTTGGGCGGGGACGGCTACACCTTC.

The gene calls are TRBV27 and TRBJ1-1, with a possible D match to TRBD1 (5 bases). CDR1 is MNHEY and CDR2 is SMNVEV in the germline V gene (reference sequence). The V and J ends lost 2 bases and 8 bases respectively, with 12 bases between them. The CDR3 runs 13 residues. The CDR3 reads CASSLIYRKEAFF. Here the CDR3 DNA reads TGTGCCAGCAGTTTAATTTACAGGAAGGAAGCTTTCTTT.

This sequence joins TRBV6-5 and TRBJ2-7, with D unresolved. The V and J ends lost 11 bases and 4 bases respectively, with 18 bases between them. Germline loops: CDR1 MNHEY, CDR2 SVGAGI. This CDR3 spans 13 amino acids. In DNA, the CDR3 is TGTGCCGTTACGAAGCCGTCCAAATACGAGCAGTACTTC. Amino acids: CAVTKPSKYEQYF.

The chain recombines TRBV15 with TRBJ2-3; D might be TRBD1 (5 bases). The CDR3 covers 19 residues. CDR1 LNHNV and CDR2 YYDKDF come from the germline V gene (reference sequence). The V end was cut by 0 bases, the J end by 5 bases, with 24 bases between. The CDR3 loop reads CATSRDHQEEQGVGDTQYF. The CDR3 bases are TGTGCCACCAGCAGAGATCACCAAGAGGAGCAAGGGGTTGGAGATACGCAGTATTTT.

The chain joins TRBV4-1 to TRBJ2-4; the D gene is possibly TRBD2 (5 bases). The CDR3 sequence is 16 residues long. Trimming stripped 0 bases from V and 4 bases from J, with 13 bases between. CDR1 is MGHRA and CDR2 is YSYEKL in the germline V gene. DNA of the CDR3: TGCGCCAGCAGCCAAGATAGAACTCCGGGGAAAAACATTCAGTACTTC. Translation gives CASSQDRTPGKNIQYF.